These 2 T cell receptor beta chains originate from one sample sequenced in a study of shared clonotypes between healthy human individuals. Using immunoSEQ multiplex PCR, the repertoire was profiled, and TCRdb retains in-frame clones only, with some absent. This sample carries hundreds of thousands of clones, less than 80% of them seen once, and the ten largest clones take around 1.8%. Sequencing was carried out using memory CD4+ T cells sorted from blood. Indicated subset: CD45RA-negative fraction. Every receptor here comes from a woman in her twenties or thirties in good health.

The rearrangement uses TRBV5-6 and TRBJ1-2; no definite D call. The V gene's germline CDR1 is SGHDT and CDR2 YYEEEE. This CDR3 spans 14 amino acids. V lost 0 bases and J 4 bases, leaving 10 bases between the germline ends. CDR3 residues: CASSLDKISYGYTF. The CDR3, as DNA: TGTGCCAGCAGCTTGGACAAAATTTCCTATGGCTACACCTTC.

The rearrangement joins TRBV5-3 to TRBJ1-2, with D perhaps matching TRBD1 (5 bases). TRBV5-3 is labeled an ORF, and its function is uncertain. This CDR3 contains 17 residues. V lost 4 bases, J lost 3 bases, and 22 bases lay in between. The CDR3: CARSQCNRTILDYGYTF. The CDR3 region has the DNA TGTGCCAGAAGCCAGTGTAACCGGACAATACTAGACTATGGCTACACCTTC.